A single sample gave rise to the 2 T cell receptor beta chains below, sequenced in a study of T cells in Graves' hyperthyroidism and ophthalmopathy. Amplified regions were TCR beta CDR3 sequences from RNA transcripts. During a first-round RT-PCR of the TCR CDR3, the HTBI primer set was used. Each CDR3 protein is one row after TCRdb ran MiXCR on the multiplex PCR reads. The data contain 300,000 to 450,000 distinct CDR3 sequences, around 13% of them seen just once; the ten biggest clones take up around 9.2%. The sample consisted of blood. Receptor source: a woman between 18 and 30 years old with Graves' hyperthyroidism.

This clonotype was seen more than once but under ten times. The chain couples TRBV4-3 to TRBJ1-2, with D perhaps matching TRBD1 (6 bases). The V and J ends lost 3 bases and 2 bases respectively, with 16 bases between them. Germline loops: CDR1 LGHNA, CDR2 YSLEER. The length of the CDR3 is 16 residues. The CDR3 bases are TGCGCCAGCAGCCAGACGGGACAATCCCGAAACTATGGCTACACCTTC. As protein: CASSQTGQSRNYGYTF.

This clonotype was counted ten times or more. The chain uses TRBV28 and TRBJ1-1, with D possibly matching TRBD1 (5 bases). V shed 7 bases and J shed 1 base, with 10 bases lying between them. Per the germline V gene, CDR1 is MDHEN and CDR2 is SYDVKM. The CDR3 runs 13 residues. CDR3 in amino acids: CASIPGGNTEAFF. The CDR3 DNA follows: TGTGCCAGCATACCCGGGGGGAACACTGAAGCTTTCTTT.